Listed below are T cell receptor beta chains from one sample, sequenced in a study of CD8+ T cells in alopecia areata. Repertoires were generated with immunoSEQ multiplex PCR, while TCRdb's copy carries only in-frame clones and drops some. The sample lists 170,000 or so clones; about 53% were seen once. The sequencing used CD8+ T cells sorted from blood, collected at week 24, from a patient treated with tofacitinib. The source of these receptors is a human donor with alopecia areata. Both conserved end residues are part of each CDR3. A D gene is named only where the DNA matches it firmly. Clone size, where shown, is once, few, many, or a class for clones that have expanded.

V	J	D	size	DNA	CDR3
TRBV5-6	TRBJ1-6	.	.	TGTGCCAGCAGCACCGAAGGGAGGGAACTCCACTTT	CASSTEGRELHF
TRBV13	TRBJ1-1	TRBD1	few	TGTGCCAGCAGCTTTGGGACAGGGGGAAACACTGAAGCTTTCTTT	CASSFGTGGNTEAFF
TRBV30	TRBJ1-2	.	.	TGTGCCTGGAGACTCAGGGAGGGCTATGGCTACACCTTC	CAWRLREGYGYTF
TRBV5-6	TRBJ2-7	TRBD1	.	TGTGCCAGCAGCCACGGGACAGGGGGCTACGAGCAGTACTTC	CASSHGTGGYEQYF
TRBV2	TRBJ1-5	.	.	TGTGCCAGCAGTGCCGGATTTAGGGCTAGCAATCAGCCCCAGCATTTT	CASSAGFRASNQPQHF
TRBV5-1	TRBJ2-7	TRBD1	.	TGCGCCAGCCGGGACAGGGACTACGAGCAGTACTTC	CASRDRDYEQYF
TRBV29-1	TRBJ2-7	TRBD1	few	TGCAGCGCCTCAACAGGGGACTCCTACGAGCAGTACTTC	CSASTGDSYEQYF
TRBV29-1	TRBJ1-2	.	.	TGCAGCGTTGAATCAGAAAACTATGGCTACACCTTC	CSVESENYGYTF
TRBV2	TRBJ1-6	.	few	TGTGCCAGCAGGATAGACAGTGGGGCGAATTCACCCCTCCACTTT	CASRIDSGANSPLHF
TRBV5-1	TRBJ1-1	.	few	TGCGCCAGCAGCTTGGCGGGGGACCTGGCCGCTTTCTTT	CASSLAGDLAAFF
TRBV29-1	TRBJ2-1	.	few	TGCAGCGTTGACGCTTACAATGAGCAGTTCTTC	CSVDAYNEQFF
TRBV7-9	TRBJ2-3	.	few	TGTGCCAGCAGCTTTCGGAGGGGGCAAACAGATACGCAGTATTTT	CASSFRRGQTDTQYF
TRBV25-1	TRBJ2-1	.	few	TGTGCCAGCAGTGGCGGGACAAGAAACAATGAGCAGTTCTTC	CASSGGTRNNEQFF
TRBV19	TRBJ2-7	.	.	TGTGCCAGTAGTGCTCCTTGGGACAACCACGAGCAGTACTTC	CASSAPWDNHEQYF
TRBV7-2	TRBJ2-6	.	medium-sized	TGTGCCAGCAGCTTAAGTACCGGGGCCAACGTCCTGACTTTC	CASSLSTGANVLTF
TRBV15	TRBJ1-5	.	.	TGTGCCACCAGCGGGGAGGGCGGTCGTCAGCCCCAGCATTTT	CATSGEGGRQPQHF
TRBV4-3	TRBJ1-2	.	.	TGCGCCAGCAGCCAAGCATTACAGGTTGGCAGTTATGATGGCTACACCTTC	CASSQALQVGSYDGYTF
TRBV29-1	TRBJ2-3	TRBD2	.	TGCAGCGTTGACGGACTAGCGGGGGGCACCACAGATACGCAGTATTTT	CSVDGLAGGTTDTQYF
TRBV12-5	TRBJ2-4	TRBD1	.	TGTGCTAGTGCCGCTTCGGACAGGGCGAACATTCAGTACTTC	CASAASDRANIQYF
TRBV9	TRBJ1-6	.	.	TGTGCCAGCAGCGAAAGCGGGGTTAATAATTCACCCCTCCACTTT	CASSESGVNNSPLHF
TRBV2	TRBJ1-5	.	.	TGTGCCAGCAGTGAAGATTGGGAAAATCAGCCCCAGCATTTT	CASSEDWENQPQHF
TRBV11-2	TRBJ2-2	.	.	TGTGCCAGCAGCTTCGGCTGGAACACCGGGGAGCTGTTTTTT	CASSFGWNTGELFF
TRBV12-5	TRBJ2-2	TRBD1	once	TGTGCTAGTGGTTTAGCCCGGGACAGAACTATCCCGCTGTTTTTT	CASGLARDRTIPLFF
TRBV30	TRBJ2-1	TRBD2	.	TGTGCCTGGAGTCCACTAGCGGGGGGGCCCTACAATGAGCAGTTCTTC	CAWSPLAGGPYNEQFF